The 7 T cell receptor beta chains below come from one sample, sequenced in a study of blood T cell repertoires in COVID-19. Only in-frame clones appear in the TCRdb table, and some are missing; sequencing was by immunoSEQ multiplex PCR. This table has about 98,000 clones, 87% appearing once. Material for sequencing was peripheral blood. Receptors were obtained from a man over 45 with active COVID-19.

This sequence joins TRBV3-1 (or the pseudogene TRBV3-2) and TRBJ2-7, with D perhaps TRBD2 (7 bases). This CDR3 spans 14 amino acids. Trimming pared 2 bases from V and 7 bases from J, leaving 15 bases between. From germline, CDR1 is LGHDT and CDR2 YNNKEL (reference sequence). The CDR3 protein is CASSQSAGAREQYF. The DNA of the CDR3 is TGTGCCAGCAGCCAATCCGCGGGGGCCAGAGAGCAGTACTTC.

The V call is TRBV6-2 or TRBV6-3, the J call TRBJ1-2; 9 bases line up with TRBD1. This CDR3 is 16 amino acids long. After removal of 5 bases from V and 6 bases from J, the junction contained 13 bases not matched to a gene. Germline lookup yields CDR1 MNHEY and CDR2 SVGEGT. The CDR3 sequence is CASSTPDHRGRNGYTF. In DNA form, the CDR3 reads TGTGCCAGCAGTACACCAGACCACAGGGGGCGAAATGGCTACACCTTC.

This rearrangement joins TRBV3-1 (or the pseudogene TRBV3-2) to TRBJ2-3, with TRBD1 as a possible D gene (5 bases). The V gene's germline CDR1 is LGHDT and CDR2 YNNKEL (reference sequence). This CDR3 spans 14 amino acids. The V and J ends lost 4 bases and 5 bases respectively, with 13 bases between them. CDR3 region: CASSLRKRGDTQYF. The CDR3 nucleotides read TGTGCCAGCAGCCTAAGAAAAAGGGGAGATACGCAGTATTTT.

The rearrangement links TRBV10-3 to TRBJ2-5; D perhaps matches TRBD1 (5 bases). Germline CDR1 reads ENHRY; CDR2 reads SYGVKD. The CDR3 has 14 residues. With 6 bases removed from V and 1 base from J, the gap between germline ends came to 12 bases. The DNA for the CDR3 is TGTGCCATCAGCCGGGTCGACAGCCAAGAGACCCAGTACTTC. It encodes CAISRVDSQETQYF.

The rearrangement links TRBV6-1 to TRBJ1-2, with 11 positions matching TRBD1. CDR1 MNHNS and CDR2 SASEGT come from the germline V gene. V dropped 2 bases and J dropped 1; count of bases not matched to a gene: 3. This CDR3 comprises 16 residues. The CDR3 nucleotides read TGTGCCAGCAGTGAATATGGGACAGGGGGTAACTATGGCTACACCTTC. Encoded protein: CASSEYGTGGNYGYTF.

This sequence joins TRBV5-4 and TRBJ1-5; D remains ambiguous. V was shortened by 3 bases and J by 5 bases, with 9 bases between the two germline ends. CDR1 SGHNT and CDR2 YYREEE come from the germline V gene (reference sequence). The CDR3 contains 13 residues. CDR3 coding DNA: TGTGCCAGCAGCTCAGGATGGGATCAGCCCCAGCATTTT. Translating it yields CASSSGWDQPQHF.

V usage is TRBV6-5 and J usage is TRBJ1-4; D perhaps matches TRBD1 (5 bases). CDR3 size: 10 residues. V was cut by 11 bases and J by 10 bases, with 11 bases left in between. CDR1 is MNHEY and CDR2 is SVGAGI in the germline V gene. The CDR3 sequence is CAPGVGKLFF. CDR3 sequence (DNA): TGTGCCCCGGGGGTGGGAAAACTGTTTTTT.